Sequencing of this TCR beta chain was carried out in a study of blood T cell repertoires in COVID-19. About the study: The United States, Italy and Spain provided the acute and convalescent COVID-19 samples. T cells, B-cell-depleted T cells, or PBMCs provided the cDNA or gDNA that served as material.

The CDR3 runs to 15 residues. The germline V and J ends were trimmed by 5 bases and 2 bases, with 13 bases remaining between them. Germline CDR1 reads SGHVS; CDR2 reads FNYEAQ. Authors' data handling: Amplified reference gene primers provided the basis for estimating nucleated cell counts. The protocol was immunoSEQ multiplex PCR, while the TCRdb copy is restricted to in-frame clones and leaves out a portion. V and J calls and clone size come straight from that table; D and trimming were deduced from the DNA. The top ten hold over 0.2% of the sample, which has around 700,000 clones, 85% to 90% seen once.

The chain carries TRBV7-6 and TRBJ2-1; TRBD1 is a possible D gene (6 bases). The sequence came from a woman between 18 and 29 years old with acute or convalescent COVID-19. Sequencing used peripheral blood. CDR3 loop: CASSETGSTYNEQFF. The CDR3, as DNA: TGTGCCAGCAGCGAAACAGGGAGCACCTACAATGAGCAGTTCTTC.